The 20 T cell receptor beta chains listed next were all sequenced from one sample in a study of tumor-infiltrating lymphocytes in primary liver carcinoma. The authors made TCR beta cDNA from 400 to 550 ng total RNA with a constant-region primer. Sequencing libraries for TCR beta derived from three nested multiplex PCR rounds that used slightly modified ARM-PCR. A C-beta reverse primer was combined with TRBV1-TRBV30 forward primers in the first two PCR rounds, and each round had roughly 9 cycles. TCRdb reanalysed the multiplex PCR reads using MiXCR and keeps one entry per CDR3 protein. Among 300,000 to 400,000 distinct CDR3 sequences, around 60% were seen once, and the ten largest hold 5.5% to 8%. Germline DNA was also extracted, and blood RNA derived from unsorted whole blood. Sequenced sample: peripheral blood. Receptors were obtained from a man in his forties with primary liver carcinoma and hepatitis B virus infection.

The V call is TRBV4-1, the J call TRBJ2-1; D possibly corresponds to TRBD2 (6 bases). Trimming stripped 0 bases from V and 5 bases from J, with 14 bases between. Germline-derived CDR1 and CDR2 are MGHRA and YSYEKL. The CDR3 runs 16 residues. For the CDR3, the DNA is TGCGCCAGCAGCCAAGAGTTAGCGGCGCCCCACAATGAGCAGTTCTTC. Amino acid sequence: CASSQELAAPHNEQFF.

A word on this clonotype: One end of the junction is discordant with germline, which a read error may explain. The gene calls are TRBV11-2 and TRBJ2-7, with TRBD2 matching over 7 bases. The CDR3 sequence is 16 residues long. Germline CDR1 is SGHAT and CDR2 is FQNNGV. The CDR3 sequence: CASSLVSGGTTYDQNF. CDR3 DNA sequence: TGTGCCAGCAGCTTAGTTTCGGGAGGAACAACCTACGACCAGAACTTC.

Details on this clonotype: Because the CDR3 is missing its conserved closing phenylalanine or tryptophan, this is likely a read error. No DNA is shown, since the ends of the CDR3 on it are uncertain; the CDR3 is the one TCRdb lists. The chain uses TRBV25-1 and TRBJ1-5; the D segment call TRBD1 is taken from the table without a DNA check. With termini counted, the CDR3 has 14 amino acids. CDR1 is MGHDK, CDR2 SYGVNS, per germline. CDR3 protein: CASSGTASNQPQHS.

Comments on this clonotype: Given a much more abundant clone one base away, this may be a read error. V and J are TRBV14 and TRBJ2-1; 10 positions match TRBD2. The V gene end was trimmed by 1 base and the J gene end by 15 bases; junction bases not matched to a gene: 12. Germline V gene sequence: CDR1 SGHDN, CDR2 FVKESK. This CDR3 is built from 15 residues. For the CDR3, the DNA is TGTGCCAGCAGCCAAGTAGCGGGCTTAGCGGGAGGACCGTTCTTC. It is translated as CASSQVAGLAGGPFF.

This clonotype is labeled as medium-sized (0.01 to 0.1%). This chain links TRBV11-2 with TRBJ2-2, with unresolved D. The CDR3 consists of 12 residues. Germline V gene data show CDR1 as SGHAT and CDR2 as FQNNGV. The V and J ends lost 3 bases and 7 bases respectively, with 6 bases between them. DNA for the CDR3: TGTGCCAGCAGCTTCGCAGGCGGGGAGCTGTTTTTT. As protein: CASSFAGGELFF.

Worth noting for this clonotype: A read error may account for a junction end that differs from germline. The CDR3 loop reads CASSLEGTSGGLLYEQFF. For the CDR3, the DNA is TGTGCCAGTAGCTTAGAAGGGACTAGCGGAGGCCTTCTGTATGAGCAGTTCTTC. The V call is TRBV11-2, the J call TRBJ2-1; 11 bases fit TRBD2. Germline V gene lookup returns CDR1 SGHAT and CDR2 FQNNGV. The CDR3 runs to 18 residues. The complete variable domain, with remaining parts taken from reference TRBV11-2 and TRBJ2-1, reads EAGVAQSPRYKIIEKRQSVAFWCNPISGHATLYWYQQILGQGPKLLIQFQNNGVVDDSQLPKDRFSAERLKGVDSTLKIQPAKLEDSAVYLCASSLEGTSGGLLYEQFFGPGTRLTVL.

This clonotype appeared many times. V usage is TRBV10-2 and J usage is TRBJ1-1; D is possibly TRBD1 (6 bases). The V and J ends lost 0 bases and 4 bases respectively, with 12 bases between them. The germline gives CDR1 WSHSY, CDR2 SAAADI. The CDR3 spans 15 residues. CDR3 amino acids: CASSESGGGGTEAFF. The CDR3 bases are TGCGCCAGCAGTGAGTCGGGGGGCGGAGGCACTGAAGCTTTCTTT.

Worth noting for this clonotype: A read error may explain this, as a much larger clone is one base away. The chain combines TRBV6-1 with TRBJ2-7; tentatively, D is TRBD1 (6 bases). The CDR3 runs 14 residues. Germline V CDR1 and CDR2: MNHNS, SASEGT. V lost 3 bases to trimming and J lost 9 bases, with 18 bases between them. The CDR3, as DNA: TGTGCCAGCAGTGACTCAGGGACACCTAACGTGCAGTACTTC. The encoded protein is CASSDSGTPNVQYF.

V gene TRBV4-1 combines with J gene TRBJ1-6; 7 bases align to TRBD1. Germline V gives CDR1 MGHRA, CDR2 YSYEKL. This CDR3 comprises 17 residues. V gave up 1 base and J gave up 5 bases; unmatched junction bases: 8. This CDR3 reads CASSQVTAGGDNSPLHF. CDR3 DNA: TGCGCCAGCAGCCAAGTTACGGCAGGGGGGGATAATTCACCCCTCCACTTT.

A word on this clonotype: Just one base apart from a much larger clone, this may be a read error. The chain employs TRBV6-6 and TRBJ2-7, with D perhaps matching TRBD1 (6 bases). Trimming removed 6 bases from V and 6 bases from J, with 18 bases in between. The CDR3 runs 14 residues. The germline V gene has CDR1 MNHNY and CDR2 SVGAGI (reference sequence). This CDR3 reads CASREPGQDCEQYF. The CDR3 DNA reads TGTGCCAGCAGAGAACCGGGACAAGACTGCGAGCAGTACTTC.

A remark on this clonotype: This clone may be a read error of a much larger clone one base away. The genes are TRBV7-9 and TRBJ1-1; possible D gene TRBD1, 5 bases. CDR1 and CDR2 from the germline V gene are SEHNR and FQNEAQ (reference sequence). This CDR3 spans 14 amino acids. The CDR3 here is CASSPRRAGTGAFF. The CDR3, as DNA: TGTGCCAGCAGCCCCCGCAGGGCGGGCACTGGAGCTTTCTTT.

Concerning this clonotype: The germline gene is not matched at one end of the junction; a read error may be the cause. The chain joins TRBV11-2 to TRBJ2-5; D is uncertain. This CDR3 comprises 13 residues. Germline CDR1 SGHAT, CDR2 FQNNGV. The CDR3, as DNA: TGTGCCAACAGCTTTTACAGCCAAGAGACCCAGTACTTC. Amino acid sequence: CANSFYSQETQYF.

Turning to this clonotype: One end of the junction is discordant with germline, which a read error may explain. V and J are TRBV14 and TRBJ2-7; weak D call: TRBD1 (5 bases). The CDR3 extends over 17 amino acids. Looked up from germline, CDR1 is SGHDN and CDR2 is FVKESK. The CDR3 sequence is CASSHRDPGHLSYDQYF. The CDR3 DNA is TGTGCCAGCAGCCATCGCGATCCAGGACACCTCTCCTACGATCAGTACTTC.

For the CDR3, the DNA is TGTGCCAGCAGCTTACTGTGTGGCAACGCAGATACGCAGTATTTT. Protein sequence: CASSLLCGNADTQYF. The rearrangement joins TRBV11-1 to TRBJ2-3; no clear D gene. Germline V gene data show CDR1 as SGHAT and CDR2 as FQDESV (reference sequence). V dropped 2 bases and J dropped 4 bases, with 13 bases sitting between them. The CDR3 covers 15 residues.

With regard to this clonotype: This could be a read error, since a much larger clone is one nucleotide away. The chain employs TRBV6-2 or TRBV6-3 and TRBJ2-7; no definite D call. This CDR3 is built from 12 residues. V gave up 11 bases and J gave up 3 bases, with 14 bases separating them. Per germline, CDR1 MNHEY and CDR2 SVGEGT. The CDR3 DNA reads TGTGCCTACGAGACGGTGTACTACGAGCAGTACTTC. It specifies CAYETVYYEQYF.

This clonotype was found once. The chain carries TRBV12-3 or TRBV12-4 and TRBJ1-2; the match to TRBD1 covers 7 bases. Unmatched junction bases numbered 12, after V lost 6 bases and J lost 8 bases. CDR3 length: 14 amino acids. This chain's CDR3 is CASSLDRWKSGYTF. CDR3 coding DNA: TGTGCCAGCAGCCTGGACAGGTGGAAGAGCGGCTACACCTTC.

In DNA, the CDR3 is TGCGCCAGCAGCTTGGCTAGCGGGAGGAGTTCCGAGCAGTACTTC. Its protein product is CASSLASGRSSEQYF. V is TRBV5-1 and J is TRBJ2-7; 11 bases agree with TRBD2. Trimming took 0 bases from V and 6 from J; bases not matched to a gene: 5. There are 15 residues in the CDR3. CDR1 is SGHRS, CDR2 YFSETQ, per germline.

Of note for this clonotype: Germline and junction disagree at one end, which may indicate a read error. The CDR3 coding sequence is TGTACCTGGAGTCCGATACAGAACACTGAAGCTTTCTTT. Translating it yields CTWSPIQNTEAFF. The chain is built from TRBV30 and TRBJ1-1; no definite D call. The CDR3 covers 13 residues. From germline, CDR1 is GTSNPN and CDR2 SVGIG (reference sequence).

For this clonotype: Mismatch with germline at one junction end may stem from a read error. The CDR3 DNA is TGTGTCAGCAGTTTGTCTAGCGGAACGAACACCGGGGAGCTGTTTTTT. Translated: CVSSLSSGTNTGELFF. The J gene is TRBJ2-2, the V gene TRBV6-1, with 7 bases lining up with TRBD2. This CDR3 spans 16 amino acids. CDR1 and CDR2 (germline): MNHNS, SASEGT.

This clonotype was counted ten times or more. The chain joins TRBV12-3 or TRBV12-4 to TRBJ1-5, with a possible D match to TRBD1 (6 bases). This CDR3 spans 17 amino acids. V dropped 5 bases and J dropped 0 bases, with 17 bases sitting between them. The CDR3, as DNA: TGTGCCAGCAGTCCCGCGACAGGCGACTATAGCAATCAGCCCCAGCATTTT. It yields the protein CASSPATGDYSNQPQHF.